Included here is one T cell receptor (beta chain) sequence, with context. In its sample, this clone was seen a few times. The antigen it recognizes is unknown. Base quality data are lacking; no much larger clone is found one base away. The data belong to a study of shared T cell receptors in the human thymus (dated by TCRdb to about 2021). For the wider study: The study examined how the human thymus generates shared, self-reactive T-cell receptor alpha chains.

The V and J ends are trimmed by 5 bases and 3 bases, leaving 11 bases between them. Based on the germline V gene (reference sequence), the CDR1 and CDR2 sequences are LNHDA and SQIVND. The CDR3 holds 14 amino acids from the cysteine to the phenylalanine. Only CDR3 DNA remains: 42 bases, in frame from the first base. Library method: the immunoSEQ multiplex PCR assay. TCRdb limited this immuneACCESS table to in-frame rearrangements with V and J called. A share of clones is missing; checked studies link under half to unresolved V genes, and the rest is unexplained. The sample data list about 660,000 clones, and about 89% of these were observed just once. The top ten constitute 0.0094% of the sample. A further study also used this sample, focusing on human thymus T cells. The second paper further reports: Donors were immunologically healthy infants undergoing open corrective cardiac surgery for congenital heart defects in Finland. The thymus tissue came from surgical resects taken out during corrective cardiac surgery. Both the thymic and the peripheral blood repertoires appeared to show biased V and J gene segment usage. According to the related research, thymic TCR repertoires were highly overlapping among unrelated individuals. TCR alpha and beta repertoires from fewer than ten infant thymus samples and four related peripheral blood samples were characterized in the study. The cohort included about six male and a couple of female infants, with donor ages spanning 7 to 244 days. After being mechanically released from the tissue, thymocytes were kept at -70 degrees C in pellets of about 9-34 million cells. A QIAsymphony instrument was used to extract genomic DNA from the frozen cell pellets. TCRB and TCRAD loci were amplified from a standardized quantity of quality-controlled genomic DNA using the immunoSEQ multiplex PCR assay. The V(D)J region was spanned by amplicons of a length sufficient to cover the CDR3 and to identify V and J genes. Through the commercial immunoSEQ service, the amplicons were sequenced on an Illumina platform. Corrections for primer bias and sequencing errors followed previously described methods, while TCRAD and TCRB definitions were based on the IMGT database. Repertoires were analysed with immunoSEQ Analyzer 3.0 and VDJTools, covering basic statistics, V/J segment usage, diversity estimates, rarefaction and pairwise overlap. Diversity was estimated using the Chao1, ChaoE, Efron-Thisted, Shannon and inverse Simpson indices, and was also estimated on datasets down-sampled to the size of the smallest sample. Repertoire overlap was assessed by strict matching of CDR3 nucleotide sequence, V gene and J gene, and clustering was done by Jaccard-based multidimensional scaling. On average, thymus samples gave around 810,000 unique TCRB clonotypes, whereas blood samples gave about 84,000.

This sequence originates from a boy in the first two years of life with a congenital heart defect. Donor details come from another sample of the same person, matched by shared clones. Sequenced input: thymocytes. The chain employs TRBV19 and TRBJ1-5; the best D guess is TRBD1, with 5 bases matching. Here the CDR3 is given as CASSPQGSNQPQHF. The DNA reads TGTGCCAGTAGTCCCCAGGGTTCCAATCAGCCCCAGCATTTT.